This entry features one TCR beta chain sequence. Its antigen specificity is not known. It has no much larger one-base neighbor in the sample; base qualities were not kept. Participants were included only if at least one PBMC sample before ART initiation and at least two post-ART samples were available. Every participant with HIV received treatment in the United States of America. Before DNA extraction, cryopreserved samples containing about 1-10 million PBMC were thawed and washed. At the time of the earliest PBMC sample, participants with HIV were aged between roughly 20 and 60 years. PBMC samples were contributed by each participant from 1-4 timepoints before ART initiation and 2-8 timepoints after ART initiation, with a median of 7 samples. For every participant, serial HIV viral load, CD4+ T-cell count, ART history and demographic data were obtained. Genomic DNA was extracted from unsorted PBMC with a Qiagen kit on a QIAcube, processed in batches of 12 samples.

These data come from a study of long-term antiretroviral therapy in people with HIV (dated by TCRdb to between 2021 and 2024). General notes on the study: The earliest samples were collected approximately a decade before the 2015 WHO recommendation for immediate ART, a period when ART was typically delayed until CD4 counts fell. Test extractions of a monoclonal T-cell line alongside some 35 polyclonal samples showed no cross-contamination during QIAcube processing. The cohort contributed about 190 cryopreserved PBMC samples from under 35 adults with confirmed HIV infection, collected serially over a mean of about six years (range 1-12). A retrospective serial study tested whether ART initiation and durable HIV suppression were associated with changes in peripheral blood TRB repertoire composition and diversity. Among the 30 to 35 participants with HIV, eleven were female. Study-level results and caveats: The samples span the years 2004 to 2017, and the ART regimens used may be less effective than current regimens. Compared with controls, HIV repertoires had narrower CDR3 length ranges, and the network structure pointed to an antigen-experienced repertoire that shifted only slightly toward naive after ART. ART initiation was associated with a significant increase in TRB diversity, but diversity stayed significantly below transplant donor controls even after long-term ART. Expanded TRB clones identified before ART initiation dominated the repertoire at all time points, although this dominance fluctuated and declined in many PLHIV after ART. No data were available on ART adherence, viral resistance or therapy changes, limiting inferences about post-ART repertoire changes. Because pre-ART samples had limited cell numbers, profiling was done on unsorted PBMC rather than on sorted CD4+ and CD8+ T cells. Owing to limited PBMC availability, only the TCR beta chain was sequenced, without alpha chain pairing.

The immunoSEQ hsTCRB v3.0 assay was used at survey level resolution to sequence the TRB variable region. The target sequencing depth for TRB was about 40,000-55,000 T-cell genomes per sample. Pooled TRB libraries were sequenced on an Illumina MiSeq with a v3 150-cycle kit. Processing in the source paper ran as follows. Analysis of repertoires was carried out in R inside a reproducible Nextflow workflow spanning QC, data transformation and analysis. LymphoSeq2, an R package for exploring AIRR-Seq data, was used to implement custom analyses. After excluding several samples that yielded fewer than 5000 total TRB sequences, some 190 HIV repertoires remained for analysis. Among the approximately 200 retained HIV repertoires, about 60 were collected before ART initiation and about 130 were collected after ART initiation. Repertoires were downsampled to 5000 TRB nucleotide sequences, and summary statistics were averaged over 100 downsampling iterations. TRB sequences were retained for analysis only if CDR3 regions of at least seven amino acids were present. Diversity was assessed using a clonality score derived from Shannon entropy and using the Gini coefficient. Repertoire networks linked the top 5000 CDR3 amino acid sequences whenever two sequences differed by an edit distance of one. For TRB CDR3 amino acid sequences, GLIPH2 was used to predict antigen specificity groups and MHC restriction. Known CMV, EBV, HIV or tissue antigen associations were flagged by matching CDR3 amino acid sequences against VDJdb and McPAS-TCR. Pre-ART, post-ART and control groups were compared with Wilcoxon signed-rank tests and Holm-Bonferroni correction. TCRdb provides this immuneACCESS table in a form limited to in-frame rearrangements. Some clones are lacking; in checked studies, under half of them reflect an unresolved V gene, and why the rest are absent is not known. The DNA was the basis for D and trimming; V, J and clone size are from that table. Present in this sample are fewer than 20,000 clones, 77% of which were seen just once. The top ten clonotypes cover 20% to 25% of the sample.

This sample comprised unsorted PBMCs, obtained 2.1 years after starting antiretroviral therapy. This sequence was found in a man aged 35 to 55 with HIV.

Here is the DNA: TGCGCCAGCAGTCCCGGGACTAGCGTGGGGACCGGGGAGCTGTTTTTT. It encodes CASSPGTSVGTGELFF. The V and J segments used are TRBV5-1 and TRBJ2-2, with 10 bases aligning to TRBD2. The CDR3 spans 16 residues, from the cysteine through the phenylalanine. The read is trimmed to its CDR3 DNA, 48 bases read in frame from base 1. V is trimmed back by 5 bases and J by 5 bases, and the junction contains 9 bases that no gene match accounts for. CDR1 and CDR2 are read off the germline V gene as SGHRS and YFSETQ.